Listed here is a single T cell receptor (beta chain). The clone's antigen remains unknown. A junction boundary mismatches the germline segment, possibly from a read error. A second Seattle source provided samples from volunteer blood donors who had recovered from COVID-19. Each collaborating institution followed its own protocols to collect whole blood in K2EDTA tubes. For TCRbeta analysis, collaborators shipped samples in one of three forms: frozen whole blood, isolated PBMCs, or DNA extracted from either of those sample types. These data are taken from a study of blood T cell repertoires in COVID-19 (dated by TCRdb to 2020 to 2021). For context, the study as a whole: Samples covering the acute and convalescent phases of COVID-19 were provided by collaborators in the United States, Italy and Spain. The sample metadata nearly always contained a de-identified subject ID, COVID-19 status, age in years and sex. A freely available public database, intended as a resource for researchers studying the immune response to SARS-CoV-2, is where the repertoires were released. The prospective study material was composed of cDNA or gDNA derived from T cells, B-cell-depleted T cells, or PBMCs. The dataset comprised deeply sampled blood TCRbeta repertoires from subjects exposed to, actively infected with, or recovered from COVID-19. Samples came from the ongoing ImmuneRACE study (first 160 participants) plus 1,254 subjects from 6 global collaborators. Where available, HLA class I and class II types were obtained from metadata supplied by the sample provider rather than from assay-based typing.

From its cysteine to its phenylalanine, the CDR3 spans 14 amino acids. Only CDR3 DNA remains: 42 bases, in frame from the first base. CDR1 and CDR2, looked up from the germline V gene (reference sequence), are SGHNT and YYREEE. What the authors observed across the whole study: The quantity of clinical and demographic metadata differed by source and by participant and was supplied without curation.

TCRbeta CDR3 regions were amplified from genomic DNA using the immunoSEQ Assay, a bias-controlled multiplex PCR. As for the authors' bioinformatics: Within the assay, amplification of reference gene primers was used to estimate how many nucleated cells each sample contained. To quantify the absolute abundance of each unique TCRbeta CDR3 rearrangement, sequence reads were collapsed and filtered. Productive Simpson clonality was computed per sample as the square root of Simpson's diversity index over productive rearrangements. TCRdb's version of the immuneACCESS table is confined to in-frame rearrangements and falls short of the full clone set. An unresolved V gene accounts for under half of the shortfall where checked; the remainder is of unknown origin. The D gene and trimming were derived from the DNA, and the V and J assignments and clone size from that table. In all, the sample holds roughly 200,000 clones, and about 88% of those were seen once. The top ten constitute roughly 6.2% of the sample.

This TCR was recovered from a woman between 40 and 50 years old who had recovered from COVID-19. The specimen was peripheral blood. The rearrangement combines TRBV5-4 with TRBJ2-5; the D gene is unclear. The bases are TGTGCCAGCAGCTTGAGCCAAAACCAAGAAACCCAGTACTTC. This encodes CASSLSQNQETQYF. The reference TRBV5-4 and TRBJ2-5 proteins fill in what lies around the CDR3, so the full variable domain reads ETGVTQSPTHLIKTRGQQVTLRCSSQSGHNTVSWYQQALGQGPQFIFQYYREEENGRGNFPPRFSGLQFPNYSSELNVNALELDDSALYLCASSLSQNQETQYFGPGTRLLVL.